This TCR beta chain was sequenced for a study of T cells in Graves' hyperthyroidism and ophthalmopathy. Amplification targeted TCR beta CDR3 regions from RNA transcripts. HTBI primers were the set used in a first-round RT-PCR of the TCR CDR3. A single record per CDR3 protein comes from TCRdb applying MiXCR to the multiplex PCR reads. The profile shows 500,000 or so distinct CDR3 sequences, roughly 17% of them singletons. This CDR3 spans 15 amino acids. After removal of 3 bases from V and 8 bases from J, the junction contained 11 bases not matched to a gene. Germline V lookup: CDR1 SGHKS, CDR2 YYEKEE (reference sequence).

The sequence was collected from a woman between 18 and 30 years old with Graves' ophthalmopathy. The chain combines TRBV5-5 with TRBJ1-2; 9 bases agree with TRBD1. The sequenced material came from blood. The CDR3 DNA reads TGTGCCAGCAGCTCGAACCCGGGACAGGGATTCGGCTACACCTTC. This codes for CASSSNPGQGFGYTF.